Here is one T cell receptor (beta chain) with its context. Its antigen is as yet unknown. This sample is part of a study of siplizumab effects on memory and regulatory T cells. Broader study findings: Naive T cells looked more diverse than memory cells, and they looked like major contributors to the alloresponse.

Some clones are missing from TCRdb's copy, which holds only in-frame ones; the method was immunoSEQ multiplex PCR. The table lists 75,000 to 100,000 clones, roughly 94% of them singletons. The length of the CDR3 is 17 residues. Germline values: CDR1 LNHDA, CDR2 SQIVND (reference sequence). V shed 9 bases, J shed 7 bases, and the junction held 21 bases outside the gene matches. This sequence joins TRBV19 and TRBJ2-1; 7 bases are a match to TRBD2. The sequencing sample was made of non-Treg CD4+ T cells sorted from blood. The receptor was derived from a human donor in good health. The chain's CDR3 is CASTNHHLAELTNEQFF. Written as DNA, the CDR3 is TGTGCCAGCACGAATCACCACCTAGCGGAGCTGACGAATGAGCAGTTCTTC. The full variable domain, rest sourced from reference TRBV19 and TRBJ2-1, is DGGITQSPKYLFRKEGQNVTLSCEQNLNHDAMYWYRQDPGQGLRLIYYSQIVNDFQKGDIAEGYSVSREKKESFPLTVTSAQKNPTAFYLCASTNHHLAELTNEQFFGPGTRLTVL.